Shown below are 20 T cell receptor beta chains from a single sample sequenced in a study of CD4 and CD8 cells across lung adenocarcinoma regions. MiXCR was run by TCRdb on the PCR reads, yielding one entry per CDR3 protein. The profile shows about 19,000 distinct CDR3 sequences, about half of them singletons. Sequencing used CD4+ T cells from the margin of a lung tumor. All receptors come from a male donor with lung adenocarcinoma. The CD4 and CD8 labels of this study may be unreliable.

The CDR3 DNA reads as TGTGCCAGCAGTGCGGGCCGACTGGGCTCTGGGACAGATACGCAGTACTTC. It specifies CASSAGRLGSGTDTQYF. The V and J genes are TRBV27 and TRBJ2-3; 7 bases agree with TRBD1. The DNA end favors TRBJ2-7, so the J call may be wrong. Germline CDR1 and CDR2: MNHEY and SMNVEV (reference sequence). The CDR3 sequence is 17 residues long.

With respect to this clonotype: This may arise from a read error, as a much more abundant clone is one base away. This chain links TRBV6-5 with TRBJ1-2; 7 bases are shared with TRBD1. The CDR3 is 14 residues long. Trimming cost V 4 bases and J 6 bases; bases outside gene matches: 8. Germline lookup yields CDR1 MNHEY and CDR2 SVGAGI. CDR3 nucleotide sequence: TGTGCCAGCAGTTCAGGGGGAACCTCCCATGGCTACACCTTC. Translation gives CASSSGGTSHGYTF.

This clonotype was counted only a few times. V usage is TRBV10-1 and J usage is TRBJ2-5, with 14 bases lining up with TRBD2. This CDR3 comprises 17 residues. CDR1 WNHNN and CDR2 SYGVQD come from the germline V gene (reference sequence). With V trimmed by 0 bases and J by 4 bases, 4 bases remained unmatched. CDR3 protein: CASSESKGLAGVETQYF. In nucleotides, the CDR3 is TGCGCCAGCAGTGAGTCGAAGGGACTAGCGGGAGTAGAGACCCAGTACTTC.

The sample holds many counts of this clonotype. The chain employs TRBV6-1 and TRBJ2-6; TRBD1 matches 7 bases. V trimming: 4 bases; J trimming: 0 bases; junction bases outside the gene matches: 9. Germline CDR1 and CDR2: MNHNS and SASEGT. The CDR3 spans 18 residues. CDR3 DNA sequence: TGTGCCAGCAGTGCCAAGGGGGCGCGGGTCTCTGGGGCCAACGTCCTGACTTTC. It encodes CASSAKGARVSGANVLTF.

This clonotype was counted many times. The V call is TRBV3-1, the J call TRBJ2-1, with TRBD1 matching over 10 bases. The CDR3 is made up of 14 amino acids. J was trimmed by 7 bases and V by 6 bases; bases with no gene match: 6. Germline V gene data show CDR1 as LGHDT and CDR2 as YNNKEL (reference sequence). The CDR3 protein is CASSPLDRGNEQFF. In nucleotides, the CDR3 is TGTGCCAGCAGTCCCCTGGACAGGGGGAATGAGCAGTTCTTC.

The table lists this clonotype with many counts. This chain connects TRBV6-5 to TRBJ2-3; no reliable D call. Germline V gene lookup returns CDR1 MNHEY and CDR2 SVGAGI. Trimming pared 0 bases from V and 8 bases from J, leaving 9 bases between. CDR3 size: 13 residues. The CDR3 reads CASSYSFGSTQYF. CDR3 bases: TGTGCCAGCAGTTACTCATTCGGTTCTACGCAGTATTTT.

The chain has TRBV4-1 and TRBJ2-4; D may match TRBD1 or TRBD2 (5 bases each). Trimming cost V 8 bases and J 13 bases, with 27 bases left between them. The germline V gene has CDR1 MGHRA and CDR2 YSYEKL. The CDR3 is made up of 15 amino acids. The DNA for the CDR3 is TGCGCCAGCGGCCCGGGGCTGAGAGCGACAGACACGCAGTACTTC. It translates to CASGPGLRATDTQYF.

This clonotype appeared many times. This chain connects TRBV3-1 to TRBJ2-1; no definite D call. Trimming shortened V by 4 bases and J by 4 bases, and 8 bases separated the two germline ends. CDR1 is LGHDT and CDR2 is YNNKEL in the germline V gene (reference sequence). The CDR3 covers 13 residues. CDR3 region: CASSPYGYNEQFF. In nucleotides, the CDR3 is TGTGCCAGCAGCCCCTACGGATACAATGAGCAGTTCTTC.

The chain joins TRBV6-5 to TRBJ2-1, with a tentative D call TRBD2 (6 bases). Trimming cost V 4 bases and J 4 bases, with 8 bases left between them. CDR1 and CDR2 (germline): MNHEY, SVGAGI. The CDR3 spans 13 residues. CDR3 amino acids: CASSSGRYNEQFF. CDR3 DNA: TGTGCCAGCAGTTCAGGGAGGTACAATGAGCAGTTCTTC.

This rearrangement joins TRBV3-1 to TRBJ2-7; 12 bases match TRBD2. The V and J ends lost 4 bases and 5 bases, in that order; junction bases with no gene match: 15. Germline CDR1 LGHDT, CDR2 YNNKEL (reference sequence). This CDR3 is 18 amino acids long. CDR3: CASSRRVAPLAGGHEQYF. CDR3 nucleotides: TGTGCCAGCAGCCGCCGAGTCGCTCCCCTAGCGGGAGGGCACGAGCAGTACTTC.

This clonotype was seen more than once but under ten times. The chain couples TRBV6-1 to TRBJ2-1; 9 nucleotides agree with TRBD2. This CDR3 is built from 15 residues. Unmatched junction bases numbered 6, after V lost 1 base and J lost 8 bases. Germline CDR1 is MNHNS and CDR2 is SASEGT. In DNA, the CDR3 is TGTGCCAGCAGTGAAGAGCCTAGCGGGATATATGAGCAGTTCTTC. Translating it yields CASSEEPSGIYEQFF.

For this clonotype: Germline and junction disagree at one end, which may indicate a read error. V gene TRBV25-1 combines with J gene TRBJ2-3; perhaps TRBD2 as D (6 bases). The germline gives CDR1 MGHDK, CDR2 SYGVNS. This CDR3 has 16 amino acids. CDR3 nucleotides: TGTGCCAGCAGGGGATTGGGGGGACCGCACACAGATACGCAGTATTTC. Its translation: CASRGLGGPHTDTQYF.

In this sample, this clonotype is medium-sized. The V gene is TRBV6-1, the J gene TRBJ1-4; 7 bases line up with TRBD1. Trimming at V came to 7 bases and at J to 6 bases, leaving 8 bases not matched to a gene. Looked up from germline, CDR1 is MNHNS and CDR2 is SASEGT. The CDR3 extends over 14 amino acids. This CDR3 is CASTGNTGDEKLFF. CDR3 nucleotides: TGTGCCAGCACTGGCAACACAGGGGATGAAAAACTGTTTTTT.

In its sample, this clonotype was seen many times. One end of the junction varies from germline; a read error may be responsible. This rearrangement joins TRBV7-7 to TRBJ2-1, with D unclear. The CDR3 has 12 amino acids. Germline V CDR1 and CDR2: SSHAT, FNYEAQ (reference sequence). The CDR3 DNA sequence: TGTGCTAGCAGCCCGACTGGGAATGAGCAGTTCTTC. Translation: CASSPTGNEQFF.

A word on this clonotype: A junction boundary mismatches the germline segment, possibly from a read error. CDR3 in amino acids: CASSPGLGGSGTDTQYF. In DNA, the CDR3 is TGTGCCAGCAGTCCGGGGCTCGGGGGTTCTGGGACAGATACCCAGTATTTC. The chain employs TRBV27 and TRBJ2-3; D possibly corresponds to TRBD1 (7 bases). The germline gives CDR1 MNHEY, CDR2 SMNVEV (reference sequence). The CDR3 extends over 17 amino acids.

This sequence joins TRBV9 and TRBJ2-5; no clear D. The V end lost 0 bases, the J end lost 7 bases, and 13 bases lay between the germline ends. The CDR3 covers 14 residues. CDR1 is SGDLS and CDR2 is YYNGEE in the germline V gene. As DNA, the CDR3 is TGTGCCAGCAGCGTAGAAGTTAGCCCCGGGACCCAGTACTTC. Amino acids: CASSVEVSPGTQYF.

A word on this clonotype: Germline is not matched at one junction end, which may reflect a read error. V gene TRBV6-1 combines with J gene TRBJ2-5; weak D call: TRBD2 (7 bases). Per the germline V gene, CDR1 is MNHNS and CDR2 is SASEGT. The CDR3 is 14 amino acids. CDR3 DNA sequence: TGTGGCGGGGGTCGGGGGCTTCGCCAGGAGACCCAGTACTTT. Amino acids: CGGGRGLRQETQYF.

This clonotype appeared a few times. A much larger clonotype is one base distant, so this may be a read error. The chain uses TRBV7-2 and TRBJ1-2; no clear D gene. Trimming removed 5 bases from V and 7 bases from J, with 11 bases in between. The CDR3 totals 12 residues. CDR1 is SGHTA, CDR2 FQGNSA, per germline. The CDR3 coding sequence is TGTGCCAGCAGCCACATCTCGGGTGGCTACACCTTC. It translates to CASSHISGGYTF.

Comments on this clonotype: One end of the junction is discordant with germline, which a read error may explain. V gene TRBV4-1 combines with J gene TRBJ2-4; TRBD2 agrees at 7 bases. This CDR3 contains 16 residues. Germline CDR1 MGHRA, CDR2 YSYEKL. The CDR3 loop is CASSGLGGCAKNMQYF. The CDR3 nucleotides read TGCGCCAGCAGCGGCCTGGGGGGGTGCGCCAAGAACATGCAGTACTTC.

With regard to this clonotype: The junction departs from the called germline gene at one end, perhaps through a read error. The chain couples TRBV10-2 to TRBJ2-5; 7 nucleotides match TRBD2. This CDR3 has 14 amino acids. The germline gives CDR1 WSHSY, CDR2 SAAADI. The CDR3 region has the DNA TGCGCGGGGAGCGGGGTCGGTGGCCAAGATACCCAGTACTTC. Encoded protein: CAGSGVGGQDTQYF.